The 32 T cell receptor beta chains reported below all come from one sample, sequenced in a study of cytomegalovirus exposure and HLA in healthy donors. The study ran its PCR with 60 Vbeta and 13 Jbeta primers. Assay used: immunoSEQ multiplex PCR; TCRdb lists only in-frame clones, some missing. This table has tens of thousands of clones, around three fifths appearing once. The sequencing sample was made of PBMCs. The receptors shown here come from a boy younger than 18 in good health and CMV-seropositive.

The DNA of the CDR3 is TGTGCCAGCAGCTTAGGAGCAGATACGCAGTATTTT. This translates into CASSLGADTQYF. The chain recombines TRBV7-9 with TRBJ2-3, with D uncertain. The CDR3 has 12 amino acids. Germline CDR1 SEHNR, CDR2 FQNEAQ (reference sequence). The V end lost 1 base, the J end lost 4 bases, and 3 bases lay between the germline ends. The full variable domain, completed using reference TRBV7-9 and TRBJ2-3, is DTGVSQNPRHKITKRGQNVTFRCDPISEHNRLYWYRQTLGQGPEFLTYFQNEAQLEKSRLLSDRFSAERPKGSFSTLEIQRTEQGDSAMYLCASSLGADTQYFGPGTRLTVL.

V and J are TRBV5-6 and TRBJ2-7; TRBD1 agrees at 7 bases. This CDR3 is built from 16 residues. CDR1 SGHDT and CDR2 YYEEEE come from the germline V gene. The ends lost 0 bases at V and 0 bases at J; junction bases unmatched: 6. CDR3 in DNA: TGTGCCAGCAGCTTGGGTATGGGGGACAGCTCCTACGAGCAGTACTTC. Its translation is CASSLGMGDSSYEQYF.

V usage is TRBV6-6 and J usage is TRBJ2-1, with 7 bases aligning to TRBD1. V shed 3 bases and J 6 bases; nucleotides not matched to a gene: 8. The V gene's germline CDR1 is MNHNY and CDR2 SVGAGI (reference sequence). The CDR3 is made up of 15 amino acids. As DNA, the CDR3 is TGTGCCAGCAGTTATCCGGGGACAGAATTCAATGAGCAGTTCTTC. Protein sequence: CASSYPGTEFNEQFF.

V gene TRBV27 combines with J gene TRBJ1-2, with D perhaps matching TRBD1 (5 bases). Germline V lookup: CDR1 MNHEY, CDR2 SMNVEV (reference sequence). The CDR3 loop spans 13 amino acids. The ends were cut back, 5 bases at V and 4 bases at J, with 11 bases in the middle. The DNA of the CDR3 is TGTGCCAGCAGTAATCGGGGGTTCTATGGCTACACCTTC. The encoded protein is CASSNRGFYGYTF.

This clone was counted a few times. V gene TRBV29-1 combines with J gene TRBJ2-7; 8 bases fit TRBD2. The CDR3 length is 12 residues. The germline gives CDR1 SQVTM, CDR2 ANQGSEA. V trimming: 4 bases; J trimming: 3 bases; junction bases outside the gene matches: 2. The CDR3 region has the DNA TGCAGCGTTGTAGCGGGGAGCTACGAGCAGTACTTC. Its protein product is CSVVAGSYEQYF.

The table lists this clone with a few counts. The rearrangement uses TRBV7-9 and TRBJ1-1, with 7 positions matching TRBD1. The V and J ends lost 1 base and 1 base, in that order; junction bases with no gene match: 9. The length of the CDR3 is 17 residues. Germline V CDR1 and CDR2: SEHNR, FQNEAQ (reference sequence). CDR3 amino acids: CASSLEGAPPGNTEAFF. CDR3 DNA sequence: TGTGCCAGCAGCTTAGAGGGGGCCCCACCAGGGAACACTGAAGCTTTCTTT.

The chain uses TRBV2 and TRBJ1-5, with TRBD1 identical over 11 bases. Germline loops: CDR1 SNHLY, CDR2 FYNNEI. J gave up 6 bases and V 4 bases, and 2 bases lay outside the gene matches. The CDR3 sequence is 14 residues long. The CDR3 coding sequence is TGTGCCAGCAGTGGGACAGGGGGCCGTCAGCCCCAGCATTTT. Translating it yields CASSGTGGRQPQHF.

The chain couples TRBV15 to TRBJ2-1; 10 bases align to TRBD2. The J segment lost 6 bases and the V segment lost 0 bases, leaving 5 bases of the junction unmatched. Germline CDR1 LNHNV, CDR2 YYDKDF (reference sequence). The CDR3 extends over 16 amino acids. CDR3 bases: TGTGCCACCAGCAGAGATATGGCTAGCGGGAGCAATGAGCAGTTCTTC. Its protein product is CATSRDMASGSNEQFF.

The rearrangement links TRBV30 to TRBJ2-1; possibly TRBD2 for D (5 bases). V was clipped by 5 bases and J by 4 bases, with 9 bases between them. The CDR3 spans 12 residues. CDR1 is GTSNPN, CDR2 SVGIG, per germline (reference sequence). The CDR3 reads CAWGDYYNEQFF. In nucleotides, the CDR3 is TGTGCCTGGGGAGACTATTACAATGAGCAGTTCTTC.

The CDR3 region is CAINTGTGGEQYF. CDR3 bases: TGTGCCATCAATACCGGGACAGGGGGCGAGCAGTACTTC. This chain uses TRBV10-3 with TRBJ2-7; 11 bases agree with TRBD1. With 7 bases clipped from V and 6 bases from J, the junction kept 5 bases outside the gene matches. CDR1 is ENHRY, CDR2 SYGVKD, per germline. This CDR3 has 13 residues.

This rearrangement joins TRBV9 to TRBJ2-7; the D gene is possibly TRBD2 (5 bases). The CDR3 loop spans 14 amino acids. Trimming took 0 bases from V and 3 from J, leaving 10 bases between them. Per the germline V gene, CDR1 is SGDLS and CDR2 is YYNGEE. CDR3: CASSVGGDIYEQYF. The DNA for the CDR3 is TGTGCCAGCAGCGTAGGGGGAGATATCTACGAGCAGTACTTC.

The chain is built from TRBV2 and TRBJ2-5; D is unresolved. Trimming took 3 bases from V and 5 from J, leaving 16 bases between them. CDR3 size: 15 residues. Germline CDR1 SNHLY, CDR2 FYNNEI. The CDR3 loop is CASSDFTGLRETQYF. DNA of the CDR3: TGTGCCAGCAGTGACTTTACCGGGTTGAGGGAGACCCAGTACTTC.

The chain combines TRBV4-1 with TRBJ2-3; 9 positions match TRBD1. This CDR3 region has 16 residues. The V gene end was trimmed by 4 bases and the J gene end by 2 bases; junction bases not matched to a gene: 7. Per the germline V gene, CDR1 is MGHRA and CDR2 is YSYEKL. The CDR3 nucleotides are TGCGCCAGCAGCCTCCCGCGGGACAGGGCCACAGATACGCAGTATTTT. This codes for CASSLPRDRATDTQYF.

The chain uses TRBV29-1 and TRBJ2-7, with D unclear. The CDR3 consists of 12 residues. The V gene lost 6 bases and the J gene lost 5 bases, with 14 bases spanning the gap. Germline CDR1 is SQVTM and CDR2 is ANQGSEA. The CDR3 bases are TGCAGCGTAAACAGATCCCCCCACGAGCAGTACTTC. This encodes CSVNRSPHEQYF.

The V and J genes are TRBV6-1 and TRBJ1-1, with D perhaps matching TRBD1 (6 bases). The CDR3 has 14 residues. The V gene's germline CDR1 is MNHNS and CDR2 SASEGT. V lost 6 bases to trimming and J lost 1 base, with 12 bases between them. The CDR3 protein is CASSQDRTNTEAFF. CDR3 nucleotides: TGTGCCAGCAGCCAAGACAGGACGAACACTGAAGCTTTCTTT.

The DNA of the CDR3 is TGTGCCAGTAGTTTTCTAGTAATGAGACCCACTGAAGCTTTCTTT. Translation: CASSFLVMRPTEAFF. The gene calls are TRBV19 and TRBJ1-1; D is uncertain. With 5 bases removed from V and 4 bases from J, the gap between germline ends came to 17 bases. This CDR3 has 15 residues. Germline V gene data show CDR1 as LNHDA and CDR2 as SQIVND (reference sequence).

The rearrangement joins TRBV25-1 to TRBJ2-7, with D possibly TRBD1 on 5 matching bases. The germline gives CDR1 MGHDK, CDR2 SYGVNS. The CDR3 has 15 residues. Trimming cost V 5 bases and J 5 bases, with 19 bases left between them. The DNA of the CDR3 is TGTGCCAGCAGTAACACAGGTTATCATACCGACGAGCAGTACTTC. It is translated as CASSNTGYHTDEQYF.

The chain joins TRBV7-9 to TRBJ2-1; 13 positions agree with TRBD2. The germline gives CDR1 SEHNR, CDR2 FQNEAQ (reference sequence). The CDR3 length is 17 residues. V lost 1 base and J lost 8; bases outside the gene matches: 8. The CDR3 region has the DNA TGTGCCAGCAGCTTAGTGGGACTAGCGGGACAAAGCGATGAGCAGTTCTTC. Protein product: CASSLVGLAGQSDEQFF.

In this sample, this clone turned up once. V is TRBV6-5 and J is TRBJ1-1, with D hard to call. V shed 4 bases and J shed 8 bases, with 11 bases lying between them. Germline lookup yields CDR1 MNHEY and CDR2 SVGAGI. The CDR3 contains 12 residues. The CDR3 DNA reads TGTGCCAGCAGTTCCCCCTCCTCGGAAGCTTTCTTT. Protein product: CASSSPSSEAFF.

The chain is built from TRBV2 and TRBJ2-3, with a tentative D call TRBD1 (5 bases). This CDR3 has 13 amino acids. CDR1 and CDR2 from the germline V gene are SNHLY and FYNNEI. Trimming removed 8 bases from V and 0 bases from J, with 9 bases in between. This CDR3 is CASQDISTDTQYF. The DNA for the CDR3 is TGTGCCAGCCAGGACATTAGCACAGATACGCAGTATTTT.

The chain joins TRBV7-2 to TRBJ2-5, with D possibly being TRBD1 (6 bases). The J call may not be correct, given that the DNA end is closer to TRBJ2-7. CDR1 is SGHTA and CDR2 is FQGNSA in the germline V gene. The CDR3 contains 15 residues. The DNA of the CDR3 is TGTGCCAGCAGCTCCACCCCGGGACAAAGCTACGAGCAGTACTTC. Translated, it gives CASSSTPGQSYEQYF.

The V call is TRBV18, the J call TRBJ1-4, with D possibly being TRBD1 (6 bases). V dropped 4 bases and J dropped 7 bases, with 7 bases sitting between them. Germline V gene sequence: CDR1 KGHSH, CDR2 LQKENI. The length of the CDR3 is 12 residues. DNA of the CDR3: TGTGCCAGCTCACTACAGGGTGAAAAACTGTTTTTT. Translating gives CASSLQGEKLFF.

The V call is TRBV5-6, the J call TRBJ1-5; the D is unclear. Germline lookup yields CDR1 SGHDT and CDR2 YYEEEE. V lost 4 bases, J lost 9 bases, and 17 bases lay in between. The CDR3 consists of 14 residues. The CDR3, as DNA: TGTGCCAGCAGCCAGATTAGCGGGTCTGGGCCCCAGCATTTT. Protein product: CASSQISGSGPQHF. Supplemented by reference TRBV5-6 and TRBJ1-5, the full variable domain reads DAGVTQSPTHLIKTRGQQVTLRCSPKSGHDTVSWYQQALGQGPQFIFQYYEEEERQRGNFPDRFSGHQFPNYSSELNVNALLLGDSALYLCASSQISGSGPQHFGDGTRLSIL.

The chain couples TRBV9 to TRBJ2-1, with 8 positions matching TRBD2. With 3 bases clipped from V and 5 bases from J, the junction kept 7 bases outside the gene matches. CDR3 length: 15 residues. Germline V gene sequence: CDR1 SGDLS, CDR2 YYNGEE. CDR3 sequence (DNA): TGTGCCAGCAGCGCTCTGGGGCGGGAGGACAATGAGCAGTTCTTC. Its protein is CASSALGREDNEQFF. The full variable domain, its missing parts supplied by reference TRBV9 and TRBJ2-1, is DSGVTQTPKHLITATGQRVTLRCSPRSGDLSVYWYQQSLDQGLQFLIQYYNGEERAKGNILERFSAQQFPDLHSELNLSSLELGDSALYFCASSALGREDNEQFFGPGTRLTVL.

This clone appeared once. The genes are TRBV6-5 and TRBJ1-2; D may be TRBD1 (5 bases). Germline V gene data show CDR1 as MNHEY and CDR2 as SVGAGI. Trimming took 2 bases from V and 2 from J, leaving 12 bases between them. The CDR3 length is 15 residues. The CDR3 spells CASSYLGRQNYGYTF. DNA of the CDR3: TGTGCCAGCAGTTACCTGGGCAGACAGAACTATGGCTACACCTTC.

J is TRBJ2-4 and V is TRBV6-4, with D perhaps matching TRBD1 (6 bases). Trimming cost V 3 bases and J 9 bases, with 15 bases left between them. Per the germline V gene, CDR1 is MRHNA and CDR2 is SNTAGT. This CDR3 region has 14 residues. CDR3 sequence reads: CASSENGQQGIQYF. DNA for the CDR3: TGTGCCAGCAGTGAAAACGGACAGCAGGGCATTCAGTACTTC.

This chain uses TRBV6-5 with TRBJ2-3; 7 positions agree with TRBD1. J gave up 0 bases and V 4 bases, and 7 bases lay outside the gene matches. The CDR3 is 16 residues long. The germline V gene has CDR1 MNHEY and CDR2 SVGAGI. The CDR3 region is CASSSRGPTSTDTQYF. In DNA, the CDR3 is TGTGCCAGCAGTTCAAGGGGGCCAACTAGCACAGATACGCAGTATTTT.

The CDR3 bases are TGTGCCAGCTCACCCCAGACTAGCGGGCCCTACACCGGGGAGCTGTTTTTT. Its protein is CASSPQTSGPYTGELFF. The chain uses TRBV18 and TRBJ2-2; 10 nucleotides align to TRBD2. V trimming: 3 bases; J trimming: 3 bases; junction bases outside the gene matches: 7. Germline lookup yields CDR1 KGHSH and CDR2 LQKENI. The CDR3 totals 17 residues.

V and J are TRBV27 and TRBJ2-1, with 8 bases fitting TRBD2. V trimming: 2 bases; J trimming: 7 bases; junction bases outside the gene matches: 10. The CDR3 has 16 amino acids. The germline gives CDR1 MNHEY, CDR2 SMNVEV (reference sequence). The DNA of the CDR3 is TGTGCCAGCAGTTTAGGAGCGGGAGAGCTTATAAATGAGCAGTTCTTC. Translating gives CASSLGAGELINEQFF.

This clone has a handful of counts. CDR3 bases: TGTGCCAGCAGCTTAACAGGGACAGGGAGGGGCTACACCTTC. Its protein product is CASSLTGTGRGYTF. This chain connects TRBV5-4 to TRBJ1-2; 9 nucleotides align to TRBD1. Germline V gene data show CDR1 as SGHNT and CDR2 as YYREEE (reference sequence). The CDR3 runs to 14 residues. Trimming at V came to 2 bases and at J to 8 bases, leaving 7 bases not matched to a gene.

CDR3 sequence: CSVRQAGPYNEQFF. CDR3 nucleotide sequence: TGCAGCGTTCGTCAAGCGGGGCCCTACAATGAGCAGTTCTTC. The chain uses TRBV29-1 and TRBJ2-1, with 7 bases fitting TRBD2. Germline V gene lookup returns CDR1 SQVTM and CDR2 ANQGSEA. With 5 bases clipped from V and 2 bases from J, the junction kept 6 bases outside the gene matches. This CDR3 has 14 residues.

The chain uses TRBV27 and TRBJ2-1, with 7 positions matching TRBD2. Germline CDR1 MNHEY, CDR2 SMNVEV (reference sequence). V shed 1 base, J shed 3 bases, and the junction held 9 bases outside the gene matches. The CDR3 is made up of 17 amino acids. Here the CDR3 DNA reads TGTGCCAGCAGTTTATTGACTAGCTTATCGGTCTACAATGAGCAGTTCTTC. Protein product: CASSLLTSLSVYNEQFF.